This T cell receptor beta chain originates from a study of T cell responses to AZD1222 COVID-19 vaccine. Findings of the study overall: Only after the peak T cell response were repertoires sampled.

Assay: immunoSEQ multiplex PCR; the TCRdb copy retains only in-frame clones and omits some. The repertoire includes 90,000 to 120,000 clones, nearly 90% of them detected once, and around 5% sits in the top ten. This clone was picked up one time. Its antigen is still unknown. V was clipped by 5 bases and J by 4 bases; unmatched bases: 7. CDR1 and CDR2 from the germline V gene are LNHDA and SQIVND (reference sequence). CDR3 size: 15 residues. This specimen was peripheral blood, taken 28 days after the second AZD1222 dose. This receptor was obtained from an adult who received the AZD1222 COVID-19 vaccine. The rearrangement joins TRBV19 to TRBJ1-2; the match to TRBD1 covers 10 bases. The CDR3 loop reads CASSSDRGPGYGYTF. The CDR3, as DNA: TGTGCCAGTAGTTCTGACAGGGGGCCGGGCTATGGCTACACCTTC.